Following are 26 T cell receptor beta chains from one sample sequenced in a study of blood T cell repertoires in COVID-19. Some clones are missing from TCRdb's copy, which holds only in-frame ones; the method was immunoSEQ multiplex PCR. Of 140,000 or so clones detected, more than 75% appear once; the ten largest clones hold around 8.6%. Sequencing used peripheral blood. These receptors came from a woman aged 45-65 years with active or convalescent COVID-19.

The V and J genes are TRBV19 and TRBJ1-2; 8 nucleotides align to TRBD1. Germline V gene lookup returns CDR1 LNHDA and CDR2 SQIVND (reference sequence). CDR3 length: 15 residues. The V and J ends lost 2 bases and 7 bases, in that order; junction bases with no gene match: 9. The CDR3 here is CASSILAGGNSGYTF. The CDR3, as DNA: TGTGCCAGTAGTATATTGGCAGGGGGCAATTCTGGCTACACCTTC.

The chain has TRBV24-1 and TRBJ2-6; 7 bases fit TRBD1. After removal of 5 bases from V and 3 bases from J, the junction contained 6 bases not matched to a gene. The CDR3 length is 16 residues. Germline CDR1 KGHDR, CDR2 SFDVKD. The CDR3 DNA sequence: TGTGCCACCAGTGGACAGGGAGTAGGTGGGGCCAACGTCCTGACTTTC. It codes for CATSGQGVGGANVLTF.

The CDR3 sequence: CASSLGREAYNEQFF. CDR3 coding DNA: TGTGCCAGCAGTTTAGGGCGGGAGGCCTACAATGAGCAGTTCTTC. This chain connects TRBV27 to TRBJ2-1, with TRBD2 matching over 8 bases. Germline V CDR1 and CDR2: MNHEY, SMNVEV (reference sequence). V lost 2 bases to trimming and J lost 2 bases; unmatched junction nucleotides: 2. The CDR3 loop spans 15 amino acids.

The V gene is TRBV4-3, the J gene TRBJ1-5; D possibly corresponds to TRBD1 (6 bases). Trimming removed 1 base from V and 7 bases from J, with 17 bases in between. Per the germline V gene, CDR1 is LGHNA and CDR2 is YSLEER. CDR3 size: 16 residues. The CDR3 DNA is TGCGCCAGCAGCCAAGTTGCGGGGGGCAGGGGACAGCCCCAGCATTTT. Residues: CASSQVAGGRGQPQHF.

The chain uses TRBV28 and TRBJ2-2; perhaps TRBD2 as D (5 bases). This CDR3 has 18 amino acids. The germline V and J ends were trimmed by 3 bases and 0 bases, with 17 bases remaining between them. Germline V CDR1 and CDR2: MDHEN, SYDVKM. The CDR3 loop reads CASSFSPWTAPNTGELFF. The CDR3 coding sequence is TGTGCCAGCAGTTTCTCCCCATGGACTGCCCCGAACACCGGGGAGCTGTTTTTT.

The genes are TRBV7-3 and TRBJ1-1; D not certain. V lost 0 bases to trimming and J lost 0 bases, with 5 bases between them. CDR3 length: 14 amino acids. CDR1 SGHTA and CDR2 FQGTGA come from the germline V gene. CDR3 sequence reads: CASSLTRVNTEAFF. The CDR3 DNA follows: TGTGCCAGCAGCTTAACCCGGGTGAACACTGAAGCTTTCTTT.

This clone was seen only once. This chain links TRBV5-6 with TRBJ1-2, with TRBD1 matching over 9 bases. The germline V gene has CDR1 SGHDT and CDR2 YYEEEE. Trimming took 2 bases from V and 6 from J; bases not matched to a gene: 2. The CDR3 contains 13 residues. In nucleotides, the CDR3 is TGTGCCAGCAGCTTAAGACAGGGGGATGGCTACACCTTC. It codes for CASSLRQGDGYTF.

This chain joins TRBV5-6 and TRBJ2-1, with unresolved D. Trimming stripped 4 bases from V and 6 bases from J, with 14 bases between. The CDR3 has 14 residues. Germline CDR1 reads SGHDT; CDR2 reads YYEEEE. The CDR3 reads CASSLVSSGNEQFF. The CDR3 coding sequence is TGTGCCAGCAGCCTAGTATCGTCGGGCAATGAGCAGTTCTTC.

The rearrangement uses TRBV30 and TRBJ1-1; 7 bases align to TRBD1. The CDR3 has 14 amino acids. Germline CDR1 GTSNPN, CDR2 SVGIG (reference sequence). V lost 3 bases, J lost 0 bases, and 4 bases stayed unmatched. CDR3 nucleotides: TGTGCCTGGAGCAAGGACAGGTTGAACACTGAAGCTTTCTTT. This translates into CAWSKDRLNTEAFF.

This sequence joins TRBV6-5 and TRBJ2-2; a weak D match, TRBD2 (5 bases). The CDR3 sequence is 13 residues long. Trimming took off 5 bases at V and 4 bases at J, with 8 bases between the two ends. CDR1 MNHEY and CDR2 SVGAGI come from the germline V gene. CDR3 loop: CASSTGVTGELFF. For the CDR3, the DNA is TGTGCCAGCAGTACCGGGGTCACCGGGGAGCTGTTTTTT.

The V call is TRBV5-1, the J call TRBJ2-1; 10 bases are shared with TRBD2. V shed 0 bases and J 8 bases; nucleotides not matched to a gene: 8. Per the germline V gene, CDR1 is SGHRS and CDR2 is YFSETQ. The length of the CDR3 is 16 residues. Here the CDR3 DNA reads TGCGCCAGCAGCTTGGGGAGCGGGGGGGCCCTCGATGAGCAGTTCTTC. Its protein product is CASSLGSGGALDEQFF.

The rearrangement uses TRBV11-2 and TRBJ2-2; 8 positions agree with TRBD2. The CDR3 contains 14 residues. Germline trimming cut 5 bases from V and 6 bases from J; bases unmatched to any gene: 5. Per germline, CDR1 SGHAT and CDR2 FQNNGV. Written as DNA, the CDR3 is TGTGCCAGCAGCGCTGGGACTAGTTCCGGGGAGCTGTTTTTT. It yields the protein CASSAGTSSGELFF.

This sequence joins TRBV7-3 and TRBJ2-1; 14 nucleotides line up with TRBD2. V dropped 3 bases and J dropped 7; count of bases not matched to a gene: 14. Germline values: CDR1 SGHTA, CDR2 FQGTGA. The CDR3 sequence is 19 residues long. The CDR3 sequence is CASSFRPGTSGSEGNEQFF. The CDR3 DNA sequence: TGTGCCAGCAGCTTCCGACCCGGGACTAGCGGGAGCGAAGGGAATGAGCAGTTCTTC.

J is TRBJ2-7 and V is TRBV19; TRBD1 might be the D (7 bases). CDR3 length: 16 residues. V was trimmed by 4 bases and J by 0 bases, leaving 16 bases between them. Germline loops: CDR1 LNHDA, CDR2 SQIVND (reference sequence). This chain's CDR3 is CASSTGDSSFSYEQYF. In DNA, the CDR3 is TGTGCCAGTAGTACGGGGGACAGCTCCTTCTCCTACGAGCAGTACTTC.

The chain employs TRBV5-1 and TRBJ2-5; 11 bases agree with TRBD2. The CDR3 extends over 16 amino acids. After removal of 4 bases from V and 4 bases from J, the junction contained 9 bases not matched to a gene. Germline V CDR1 and CDR2: SGHRS, YFSETQ. The DNA of the CDR3 is TGCGCCAGCAGCACAGGACTAGCGGGCGATTTAGAGACCCAGTACTTC. Translating it yields CASSTGLAGDLETQYF.

The J gene is TRBJ2-5, the V gene TRBV6-5, with D maybe TRBD2 (6 bases). CDR3 size: 16 residues. CDR1 is MNHEY, CDR2 SVGAGI, per germline. The V end lost 0 bases, the J end lost 2 bases, and 13 bases lay between the germline ends. Here the CDR3 reads CASSYSWGGGQETQYF. The CDR3 DNA is TGTGCCAGCAGTTACTCATGGGGAGGAGGGCAAGAGACCCAGTACTTC.

The chain uses TRBV28 and TRBJ2-6; D is perhaps TRBD2 (6 bases). This CDR3 comprises 14 residues. Germline CDR1 and CDR2: MDHEN and SYDVKM. V was shortened by 7 bases and J by 0 bases, with 7 bases between the two germline ends. The DNA of the CDR3 is TGTGCCAGCATGACTAGCTCTGGGGCCAACGTCCTGACTTTC. It translates to CASMTSSGANVLTF.

This chain joins TRBV27 and TRBJ2-3; 7 bases match TRBD2. CDR3 length: 13 residues. CDR1 is MNHEY and CDR2 is SMNVEV in the germline V gene (reference sequence). The ends lost 4 bases at V and 5 bases at J; junction bases unmatched: 3. The DNA of the CDR3 is TGTGCCAGCAGTTCCGGGGGGAGAGATACGCAGTATTTT. Its translation: CASSSGGRDTQYF.

Comment on this clone: This may stem from a read error, because a much larger clone lies one nucleotide away. Other DNA sequences in the sample encode the same CDR3. This chain joins TRBV30 and TRBJ2-7, with 10 bases lining up with TRBD1. The CDR3 consists of 13 residues. Germline assignment: CDR1 GTSNPN and CDR2 SVGIG (reference sequence). CDR3 bases: TGTGCTTGGAGCCCCGGGACAGGGGCCGAGCAGTACTTC. The encoded protein is CAWSPGTGAEQYF.

V and J are TRBV7-2 and TRBJ2-7; the D gene is possibly TRBD1 (5 bases). This CDR3 comprises 13 residues. V lost 3 bases and J 1 base, leaving 7 bases between the germline ends. CDR1 is SGHTA, CDR2 FQGNSA, per germline. For the CDR3, the DNA is TGTGCCAGCAGCTTGCACAGGTCCTACGAGCAGTACTTC. It encodes CASSLHRSYEQYF.

The V call is TRBV4-1, the J call TRBJ2-3; 9 bases match TRBD1. Germline CDR1 and CDR2: MGHRA and YSYEKL. V lost 1 base and J lost 9; bases outside the gene matches: 11. The CDR3 covers 16 residues. CDR3 coding DNA: TGCGCCAGCAGCCAAGGGACAGAGGGGACAGGGAACACGCAGTATTTT. Its translation: CASSQGTEGTGNTQYF.

The chain employs TRBV5-4 and TRBJ1-2, with D perhaps TRBD1 (5 bases). Germline V gives CDR1 SGHNT, CDR2 YYREEE (reference sequence). Deletions cut 5 bases from V and 5 bases from J, with 7 bases between. The CDR3 has 11 residues. CDR3 protein: CASSAGYGYTF. The CDR3 coding sequence is TGTGCCAGCAGTGCAGGGTATGGCTACACCTTC.

The chain is built from TRBV11-3 and TRBJ2-1, with D maybe TRBD2 (7 bases). This CDR3 is built from 15 residues. The V gene lost 4 bases and the J gene lost 3 bases, with 13 bases spanning the gap. From germline, CDR1 is SGHNT and CDR2 YENEEA. CDR3 nucleotide sequence: TGTGCCAGCAGCTACGGGGGCGGGGGCTACAATGAGCAGTTCTTC. Translated, it gives CASSYGGGGYNEQFF.

The chain carries TRBV7-3 and TRBJ2-2; 8 bases are shared with TRBD1. Germline V gene data show CDR1 as SGHTA and CDR2 as FQGTGA. The CDR3 consists of 16 residues. Unmatched junction bases numbered 7, after V lost 6 bases and J lost 1 base. The CDR3 is CASSISGTGNTGELFF. For the CDR3, the DNA is TGTGCCAGCAGTATTTCCGGGACAGGGAACACCGGGGAGCTGTTTTTT.

V is TRBV4-1 and J is TRBJ2-3; TRBD2 aligns across 9 bases. Germline CDR1 and CDR2: MGHRA and YSYEKL. V was clipped by 7 bases and J by 1 base; unmatched bases: 12. The CDR3 contains 17 residues. The CDR3 loop reads CASTLSAGGPGTDTQYF. In DNA form, the CDR3 reads TGCGCCAGCACCCTCTCCGCGGGGGGGCCCGGCACAGATACGCAGTATTTT.

The V gene is TRBV2, the J gene TRBJ2-5; 9 nucleotides agree with TRBD2. In germline, CDR1 is SNHLY, CDR2 FYNNEI. The CDR3 spans 15 residues. V gave up 7 bases and J gave up 2 bases; unmatched junction bases: 8. CDR3 sequence: CASNGLASTQETQYF. CDR3 sequence (DNA): TGTGCCAGCAACGGACTAGCGAGCACTCAAGAGACCCAGTACTTC.